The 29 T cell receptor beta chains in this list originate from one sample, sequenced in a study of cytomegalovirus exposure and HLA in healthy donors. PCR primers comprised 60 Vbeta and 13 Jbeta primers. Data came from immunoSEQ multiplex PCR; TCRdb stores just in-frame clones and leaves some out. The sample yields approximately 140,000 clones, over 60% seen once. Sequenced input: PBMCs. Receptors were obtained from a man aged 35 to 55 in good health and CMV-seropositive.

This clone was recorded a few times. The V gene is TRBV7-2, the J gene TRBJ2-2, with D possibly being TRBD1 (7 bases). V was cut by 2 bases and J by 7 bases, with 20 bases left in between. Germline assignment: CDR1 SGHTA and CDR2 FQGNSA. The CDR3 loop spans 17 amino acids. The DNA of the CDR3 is TGTGCCAGCAGCTTACAGAGTTCGACAGGGAGGAGCGGGGAGCTGTTTTTT. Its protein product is CASSLQSSTGRSGELFF.

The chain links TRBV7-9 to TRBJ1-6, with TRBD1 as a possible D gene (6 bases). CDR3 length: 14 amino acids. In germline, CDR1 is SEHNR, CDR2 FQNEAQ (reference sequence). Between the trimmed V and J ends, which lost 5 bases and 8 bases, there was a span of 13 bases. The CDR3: CASSRTAHDSPLHF. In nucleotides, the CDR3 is TGTGCCAGCAGCCGGACAGCCCATGATTCACCCCTCCACTTT.

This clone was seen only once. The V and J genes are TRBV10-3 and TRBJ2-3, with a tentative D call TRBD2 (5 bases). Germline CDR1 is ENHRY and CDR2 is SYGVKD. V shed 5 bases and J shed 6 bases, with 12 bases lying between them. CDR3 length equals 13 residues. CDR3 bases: TGTGCCATCAGTCCGAGGGAGTCGGATACGCAGTATTTT. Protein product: CAISPRESDTQYF.

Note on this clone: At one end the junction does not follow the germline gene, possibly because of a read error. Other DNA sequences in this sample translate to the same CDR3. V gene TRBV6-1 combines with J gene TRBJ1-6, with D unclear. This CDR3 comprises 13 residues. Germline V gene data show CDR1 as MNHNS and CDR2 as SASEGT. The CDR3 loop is CASSEDGNSPLHF. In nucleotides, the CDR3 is TGTGCCAGCAGCGAAGATGGCAATTCCCCCCTCCACTTT.

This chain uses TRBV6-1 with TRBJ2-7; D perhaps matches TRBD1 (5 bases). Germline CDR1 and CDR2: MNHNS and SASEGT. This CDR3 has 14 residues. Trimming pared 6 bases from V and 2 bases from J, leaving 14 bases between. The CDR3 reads CASRETVITYEQYF. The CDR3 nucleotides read TGTGCCAGCAGGGAGACAGTCATCACCTACGAGCAGTACTTC.

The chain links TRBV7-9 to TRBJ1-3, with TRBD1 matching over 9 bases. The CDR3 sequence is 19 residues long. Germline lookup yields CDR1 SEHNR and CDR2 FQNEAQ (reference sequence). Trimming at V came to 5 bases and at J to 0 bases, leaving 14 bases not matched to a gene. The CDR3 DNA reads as TGTGCCAGCAGCCCGGGACAGGGCAGACCAAGCTCCTCTGGAAACACCATATATTTT. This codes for CASSPGQGRPSSSGNTIYF. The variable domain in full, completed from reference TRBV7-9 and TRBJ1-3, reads DTGVSQNPRHKITKRGQNVTFRCDPISEHNRLYWYRQTLGQGPEFLTYFQNEAQLEKSRLLSDRFSAERPKGSFSTLEIQRTEQGDSAMYLCASSPGQGRPSSSGNTIYFGEGSWLTVV.

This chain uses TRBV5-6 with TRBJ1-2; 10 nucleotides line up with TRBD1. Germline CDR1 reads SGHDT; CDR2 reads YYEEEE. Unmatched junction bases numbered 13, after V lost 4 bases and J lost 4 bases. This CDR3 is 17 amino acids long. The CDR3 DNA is TGTGCCAGCAGCCTCCATCGACAGGGGGCGAGCTCCTATGGCTACACCTTC. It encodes CASSLHRQGASSYGYTF.

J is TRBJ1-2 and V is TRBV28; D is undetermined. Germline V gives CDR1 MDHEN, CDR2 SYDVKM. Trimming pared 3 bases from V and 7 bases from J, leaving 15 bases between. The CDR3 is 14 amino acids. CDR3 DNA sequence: TGTGCCAGCAGTTTGCCCGTCAGCGATGGTGGCTACACCTTC. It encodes CASSLPVSDGGYTF.

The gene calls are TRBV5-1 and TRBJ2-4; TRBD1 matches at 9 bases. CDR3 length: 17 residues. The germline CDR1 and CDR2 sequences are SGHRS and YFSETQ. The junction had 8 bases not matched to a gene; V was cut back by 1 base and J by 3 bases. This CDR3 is CASSLNLATGGKNIQYF. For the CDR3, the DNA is TGCGCCAGCAGCTTGAATCTCGCGACAGGGGGCAAAAACATTCAGTACTTC.

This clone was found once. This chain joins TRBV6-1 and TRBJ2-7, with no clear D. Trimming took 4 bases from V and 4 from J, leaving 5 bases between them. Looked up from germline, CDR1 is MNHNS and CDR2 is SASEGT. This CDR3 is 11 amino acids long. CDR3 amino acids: CASSAYYEQYF. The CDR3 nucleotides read TGTGCCAGCAGTGCGTATTACGAGCAGTACTTC.

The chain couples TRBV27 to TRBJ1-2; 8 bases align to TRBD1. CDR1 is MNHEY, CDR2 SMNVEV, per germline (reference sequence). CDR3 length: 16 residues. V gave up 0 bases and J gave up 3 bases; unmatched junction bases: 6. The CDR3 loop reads CASSLSTGEGDYGYTF. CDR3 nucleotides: TGTGCCAGCAGTTTATCGACAGGGGAAGGAGACTATGGCTACACCTTC.

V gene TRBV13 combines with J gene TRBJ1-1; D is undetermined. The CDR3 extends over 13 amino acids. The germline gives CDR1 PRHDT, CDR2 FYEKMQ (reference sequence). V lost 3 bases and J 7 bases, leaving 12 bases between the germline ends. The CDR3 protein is CASSFERTYEAFF. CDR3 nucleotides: TGTGCCAGCAGCTTCGAGCGGACGTATGAAGCTTTCTTT.

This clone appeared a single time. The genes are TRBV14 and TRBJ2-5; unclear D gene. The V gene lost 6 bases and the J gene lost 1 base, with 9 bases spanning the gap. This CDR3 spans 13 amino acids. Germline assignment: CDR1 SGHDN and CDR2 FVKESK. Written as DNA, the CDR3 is TGTGCCAGCAGTCGAGATTTCCAAGAGACCCAGTACTTC. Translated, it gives CASSRDFQETQYF.

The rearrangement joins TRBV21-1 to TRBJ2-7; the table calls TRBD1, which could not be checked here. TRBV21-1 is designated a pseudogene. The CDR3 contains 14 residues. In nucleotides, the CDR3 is TGTGCCAGTAGGGGGCAGGGGGACTCCTACGAGCAGTACTTC. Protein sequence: CASRGQGDSYEQYF.

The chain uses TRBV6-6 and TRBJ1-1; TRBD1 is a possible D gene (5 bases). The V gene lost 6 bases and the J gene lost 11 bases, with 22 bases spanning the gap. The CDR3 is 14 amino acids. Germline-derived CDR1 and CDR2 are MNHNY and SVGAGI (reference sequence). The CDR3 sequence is CASSFQGGGEEAFF. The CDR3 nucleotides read TGTGCCAGCAGCTTTCAGGGAGGAGGGGAAGAGGCTTTCTTT.

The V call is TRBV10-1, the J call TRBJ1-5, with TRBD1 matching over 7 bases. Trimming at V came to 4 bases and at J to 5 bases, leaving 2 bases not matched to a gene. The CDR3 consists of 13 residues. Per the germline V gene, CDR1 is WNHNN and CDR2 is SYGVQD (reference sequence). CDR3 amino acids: CASSGTGDQPQHF. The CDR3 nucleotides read TGCGCCAGCAGTGGGACAGGAGATCAGCCCCAGCATTTT.

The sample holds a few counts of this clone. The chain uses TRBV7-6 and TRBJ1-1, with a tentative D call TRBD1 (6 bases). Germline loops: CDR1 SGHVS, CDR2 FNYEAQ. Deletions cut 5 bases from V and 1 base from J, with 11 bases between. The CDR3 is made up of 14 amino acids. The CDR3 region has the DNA TGTGCCAGCAGCCCGTCGACAGGGAACACTGAAGCTTTCTTT. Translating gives CASSPSTGNTEAFF.

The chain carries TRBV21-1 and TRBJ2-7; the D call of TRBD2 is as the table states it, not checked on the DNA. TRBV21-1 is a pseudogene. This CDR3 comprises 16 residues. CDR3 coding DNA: TGTGCCAGCAGCACGCGACTAGCGGGAGGCCTCTACGAGCAGTACTTC. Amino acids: CASSTRLAGGLYEQYF.

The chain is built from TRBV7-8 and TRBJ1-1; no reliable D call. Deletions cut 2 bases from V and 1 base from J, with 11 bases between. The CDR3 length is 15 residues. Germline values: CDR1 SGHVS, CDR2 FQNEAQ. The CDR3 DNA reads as TGTGCCAGCAGCTTAATGGTTGGGCCGAACACTGAAGCTTTCTTT. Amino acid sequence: CASSLMVGPNTEAFF. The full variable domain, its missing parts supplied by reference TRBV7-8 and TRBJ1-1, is GAGVSQSPRYKVAKRGQDVALRCDPISGHVSLFWYQQALGQGPEFLTYFQNEAQLDKSGLPSDRFFAERPEGSVSTLKIQRTQQEDSAVYLCASSLMVGPNTEAFFGQGTRLTVV.

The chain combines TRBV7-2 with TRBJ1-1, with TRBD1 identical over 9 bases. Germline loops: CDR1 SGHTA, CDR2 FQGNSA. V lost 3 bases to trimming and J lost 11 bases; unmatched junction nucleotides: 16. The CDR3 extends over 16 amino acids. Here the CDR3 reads CASSFKGGGQGGRAFF. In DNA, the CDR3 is TGTGCCAGCAGCTTTAAGGGTGGGGGACAGGGAGGGCGGGCTTTCTTT.

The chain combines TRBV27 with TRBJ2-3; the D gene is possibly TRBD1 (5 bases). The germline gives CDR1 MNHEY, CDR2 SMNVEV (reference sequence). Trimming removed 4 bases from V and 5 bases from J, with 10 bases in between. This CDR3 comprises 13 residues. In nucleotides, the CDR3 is TGTGCCAGCAGTTGGGGCCCGGGAGATACGCAGTATTTT. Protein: CASSWGPGDTQYF.

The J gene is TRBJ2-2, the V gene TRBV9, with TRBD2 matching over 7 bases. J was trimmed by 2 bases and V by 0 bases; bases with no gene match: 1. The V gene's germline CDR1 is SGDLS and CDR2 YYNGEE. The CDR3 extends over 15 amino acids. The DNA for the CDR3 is TGTGCCAGCAGCGTAGAAGCGGGAAACACCGGGGAGCTGTTTTTT. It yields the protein CASSVEAGNTGELFF.

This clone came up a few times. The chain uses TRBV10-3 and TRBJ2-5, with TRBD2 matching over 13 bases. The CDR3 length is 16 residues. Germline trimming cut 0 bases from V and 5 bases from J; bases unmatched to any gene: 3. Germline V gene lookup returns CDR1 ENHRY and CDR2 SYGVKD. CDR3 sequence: CAISESGLAGDETQYF. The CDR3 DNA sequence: TGTGCCATCAGTGAGTCAGGACTAGCGGGAGATGAGACCCAGTACTTC.

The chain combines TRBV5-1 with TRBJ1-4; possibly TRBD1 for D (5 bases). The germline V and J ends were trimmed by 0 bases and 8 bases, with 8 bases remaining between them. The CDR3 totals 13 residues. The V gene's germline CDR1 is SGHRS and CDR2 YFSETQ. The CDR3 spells CASSLVEGEKLFF. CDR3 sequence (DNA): TGCGCCAGCAGCTTGGTGGAGGGGGAAAAACTGTTTTTT.

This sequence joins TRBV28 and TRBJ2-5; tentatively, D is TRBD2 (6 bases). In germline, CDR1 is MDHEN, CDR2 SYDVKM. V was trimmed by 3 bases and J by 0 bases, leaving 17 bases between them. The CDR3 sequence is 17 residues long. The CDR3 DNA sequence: TGTGCCAGCAGTTTTCGGGGAGGAGGGAACCACCAAGAGACCCAGTACTTC. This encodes CASSFRGGGNHQETQYF.

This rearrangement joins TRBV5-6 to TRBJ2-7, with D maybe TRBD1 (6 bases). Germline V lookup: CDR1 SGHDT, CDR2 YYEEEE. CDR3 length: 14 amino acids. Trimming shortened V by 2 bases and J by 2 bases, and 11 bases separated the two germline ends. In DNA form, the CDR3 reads TGTGCCAGCAGCTTAGAACAGGGCGCCTACGAGCAGTACTTC. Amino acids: CASSLEQGAYEQYF.

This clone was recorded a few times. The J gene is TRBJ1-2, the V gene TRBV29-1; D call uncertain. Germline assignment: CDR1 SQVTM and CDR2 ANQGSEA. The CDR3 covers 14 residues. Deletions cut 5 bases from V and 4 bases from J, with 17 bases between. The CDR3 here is CSVRSGSNSYGYTF. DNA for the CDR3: TGCAGCGTTCGTAGTGGGAGCAATTCCTATGGCTACACCTTC.

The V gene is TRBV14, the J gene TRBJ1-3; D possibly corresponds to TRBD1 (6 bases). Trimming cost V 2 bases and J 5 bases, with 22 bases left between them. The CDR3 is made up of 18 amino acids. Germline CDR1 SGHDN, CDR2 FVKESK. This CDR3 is CASSQSRDKFSERNTIYF. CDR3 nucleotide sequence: TGTGCCAGCAGCCAATCCAGGGACAAATTCTCTGAGAGAAACACCATATATTTT.

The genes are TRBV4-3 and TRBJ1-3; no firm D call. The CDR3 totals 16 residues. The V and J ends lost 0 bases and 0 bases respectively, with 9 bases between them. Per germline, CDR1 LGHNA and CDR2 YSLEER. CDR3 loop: CASSQDSTSSGNTIYF. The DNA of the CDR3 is TGCGCCAGCAGCCAAGATTCTACGAGCTCTGGAAACACCATATATTTT.